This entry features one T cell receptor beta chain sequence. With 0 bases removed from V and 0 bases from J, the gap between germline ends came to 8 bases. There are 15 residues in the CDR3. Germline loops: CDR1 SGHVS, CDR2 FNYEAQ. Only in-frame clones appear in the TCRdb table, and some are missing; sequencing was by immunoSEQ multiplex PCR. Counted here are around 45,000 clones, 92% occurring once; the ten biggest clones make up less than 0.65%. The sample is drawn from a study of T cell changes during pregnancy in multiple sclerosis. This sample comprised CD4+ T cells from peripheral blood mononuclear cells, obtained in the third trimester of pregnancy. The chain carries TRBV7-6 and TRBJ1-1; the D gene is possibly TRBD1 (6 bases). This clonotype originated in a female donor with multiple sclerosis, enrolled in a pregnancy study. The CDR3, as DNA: TGTGCCAGCAGCTTAGCGGCAGGGGTGAACACTGAAGCTTTCTTT. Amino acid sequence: CASSLAAGVNTEAFF.